The rows below give T cell receptor beta chains drawn from one sample of a study of cytomegalovirus exposure and HLA in healthy donors. Profiling relied on immunoSEQ multiplex PCR, and the TCRdb table lists in-frame clones only, not all of them. In the table there are fewer than 250,000 clones, roughly 79% of which are singletons. What was sequenced was PBMCs. All receptors come from a man younger than 35 in good health and CMV-seronegative. Both conserved end residues are part of each CDR3. A D gene is named only where the DNA matches it firmly. Clone size appears in some rows only: once, few, many, or a class for an expanded clone.

d_gene,len,j_gene,v_gene,abundance,CDR3nt,CDR3aa
.,12,TRBJ1-3,TRBV30,.,TGTGCCTGGAGTTCAGGGGCAAACACCATATATTTT,CAWSSGANTIYF
TRBD1,18,TRBJ2-7,TRBV28,.,TGTGCCAGCAGTAGCAAGACTTACAGGGGCCCAGGGACCTACGAGCAGTACTTC,CASSSKTYRGPGTYEQYF
.,17,TRBJ2-5,TRBV10-3,.,TGTGCCATCAGTGAGTCGAACCGGAGGGACAGACAAGAGACCCAGTACTTC,CAISESNRRDRQETQYF
TRBD2,22,TRBJ2-4,TRBV28,.,TGTGCCAGCAGTCCCGGGACATTGGGGGCTAGCGGGAGGGCCGGGGCCAAAAACATTCAGTACTTC,CASSPGTLGASGRAGAKNIQYF
.,16,TRBJ1-1,TRBV18,.,TGTGCCAGCTCACTGTCGACAGAGCTGGTGTACACTGAAGCTTTCTTT,CASSLSTELVYTEAFF
TRBD2,16,TRBJ2-7,TRBV4-2,.,TGTGCCAGCAGCCAAGTTCGGGCTAGCGGGGCCTACGAGCAGTACTTC,CASSQVRASGAYEQYF
TRBD1,18,TRBJ2-6,TRBV5-1,.,TGCGCCAGCAGCCCCTGGACAGGGCCGAGCTCTGGGGCCAACGTCCTGACTTTC,CASSPWTGPSSGANVLTF
TRBD1,18,TRBJ2-7,TRBV28,.,TGTGCCAGCAGTTTAACCCGCCCTAGACAGGGGATCTTGTATGAGCAGTACTTC,CASSLTRPRQGILYEQYF
TRBD1,14,TRBJ1-1,TRBV5-1,.,TGCGCCAGCAGCCCAGGACAGGGGAACACTGAAGCTTTCTTT,CASSPGQGNTEAFF
.,15,TRBJ2-3,TRBV6-4,.,TGTGCCAGCAGTGACTCAGATACTCCTACAGATACGCAGTATTTT,CASSDSDTPTDTQYF
TRBD2,16,TRBJ2-7,TRBV9,.,TGTGCCAGCAGCGATAGGACTAGCGCCAACTCCTACGAGCAGTACTTC,CASSDRTSANSYEQYF
TRBD1,16,TRBJ1-4,TRBV7-9,.,TGTGCCAGCAGCTTAAACGGACAGGGGGGACATGAAAAACTGTTTTTT,CASSLNGQGGHEKLFF
TRBD1,15,TRBJ2-7,TRBV5-6,.,TGTGCCAGCAGCGAACAGGGGACGTCCACCTACGAGCAGTACTTC,CASSEQGTSTYEQYF
.,14,TRBJ1-2,TRBV27,.,TGTGCCAGCAGTTTAAGGGGCAGGGAGGGGGGCTACACCTTC,CASSLRGREGGYTF
TRBD1,13,TRBJ2-1,TRBV29-1,.,TGCAGCGTACGGGACAGGGGGTTATATGAGCAGTTCTTC,CSVRDRGLYEQFF
.,14,TRBJ1-5,TRBV29-1,.,TGCAGCGTTGAAGTTGGCCAGGGAAATCAGCCCCAGCATTTT,CSVEVGQGNQPQHF
TRBD1,18,TRBJ1-4,TRBV15,.,TGTGCCACCTCCGGACAGGGGCGGGCTTATAAGACTAATGAAAAACTGTTTTTT,CATSGQGRAYKTNEKLFF
.,16,TRBJ1-1,TRBV28,few,TGTGCCAGCAGCTTGGACACCCGGCTATTCAACACTGAAGCTTTCTTT,CASSLDTRLFNTEAFF
TRBD1,13,TRBJ2-5,TRBV30,.,TGTGCCTGGAGTGGACAGGGAGTTGAGACCCAGTACTTC,CAWSGQGVETQYF
.,14,TRBJ2-7,TRBV10-3,.,TGTGCCATCAGTGGAGGGCTAGTTTCCTACGAGCAGTACTTC,CAISGGLVSYEQYF
TRBD2,15,TRBJ2-1,TRBV7-2,once,TGTGCCAGCAGCTTAGGCGGGAGGGCCTACAATGAGCAGTTCTTC,CASSLGGRAYNEQFF
TRBD1,13,TRBJ2-7,TRBV29-1,once,TGCAGCACGTCAGGGGGAATCGGCTACGAGCAGTACTTC,CSTSGGIGYEQYF
TRBD2,14,TRBJ2-7,TRBV7-9,few,TGTGCCAGCAGCTTGTCGGGGGGGTACTACGAGCAGTACTTC,CASSLSGGYYEQYF
TRBD2,18,TRBJ2-3,TRBV7-2,.,TGTGCCAGCAGCCTCCCCCCGGGGACTAGCGTTAGCACAGATACGCAGTATTTT,CASSLPPGTSVSTDTQYF
.,13,TRBJ1-1,TRBV7-9,.,TGTGCCAGCAGCTTAGATAGGAACACTGAAGCTTTCTTT,CASSLDRNTEAFF
TRBD2,15,TRBJ2-1,TRBV5-4,.,TGTGCCAGCAGCTTGAAAGCGGGAGGCCTCAATGAGCAGTTCTTC,CASSLKAGGLNEQFF
TRBD1,16,TRBJ1-3,TRBV7-6,.,TGTGCCAGCAGCTTAGCGCAGGGGGCGACTGGAAACACCATATATTTT,CASSLAQGATGNTIYF
.,14,TRBJ1-2,TRBV11-3,once,TGTGCCAGCAGCCCCCGCGGGGGCGTAGTTGGCTACACCTTC,CASSPRGGVVGYTF
.,16,TRBJ2-1,TRBV6-5,.,TGTGCCAGCAGTTACCTACGGAGGGCGAGCGCGGGTGAGCAGTTCTTC,CASSYLRRASAGEQFF
TRBD1,15,TRBJ2-7,TRBV7-9,.,TGTGCCAGCAGCAGGGCGGACAGGGTCGCGGGCGAGCAGTACTTC,CASSRADRVAGEQYF
.,14,TRBJ2-3,TRBV6-5,.,TGTGCCAGCAGTAGGCCGGGGGTGACAGATACGCAGTATTTT,CASSRPGVTDTQYF
.,11,TRBJ2-4,TRBV6-5,.,TGTGCCAGCAGTCTCGAAAACATTCAGTACTTC,CASSLENIQYF
TRBD2,21,TRBJ2-1,TRBV23-1,.,TGCGCCAGCATCCATACTCCGGGACTAGCGCAAGTAGTCGGACCCTACAATGAGCAGTTCTTC,CASIHTPGLAQVVGPYNEQFF
TRBD2,17,TRBJ2-1,TRBV10-3,.,TGTGCCATCAGGAGCGGGGTCGGCCCTGACGGGCACAATGAGCAGTTCTTC,CAIRSGVGPDGHNEQFF
.,16,TRBJ2-3,TRBV2,.,TGTGCCAGCAGTGACGGGAACGGGGGGCGCACAGATACGCAGTATTTT,CASSDGNGGRTDTQYF
.,13,TRBJ1-5,TRBV19,.,TGTGCCAGTAGTATTGGGCAGGAACAGCCCCAGCATTTT,CASSIGQEQPQHF
.,11,TRBJ2-3,TRBV5-6,once,TGTGCCAGCAGCTCTTACTATACGCAGTATTTT,CASSSYYTQYF
TRBD2,16,TRBJ2-5,TRBV7-2,.,TGTGCCAGCAGCTTAGCGCTAGCGGGGGGGGCAGAGACCCAGTACTTC,CASSLALAGGAETQYF
TRBD1,16,TRBJ1-6,TRBV4-3,few,TGCGCCAGCAGCCAAGACCCACAGGGGTTGGGTTCACCCCTCCACTTT,CASSQDPQGLGSPLHF
TRBD1,15,TRBJ2-2,TRBV9,.,TGTGCCAGCAGCTTTTCAGGGGGCAACACCGGGGAGCTGTTTTTT,CASSFSGGNTGELFF
.,15,TRBJ1-2,TRBV4-1,.,TGCGCCAGCAGCCAAGATCGTGGCAGGGACTATGGCTACACCTTC,CASSQDRGRDYGYTF
.,11,TRBJ2-1,TRBV5-8,.,TGTGCCAGCAGCTTGTTAGATGAGCAGTTCTTC,CASSLLDEQFF
TRBD2,14,TRBJ2-3,TRBV5-6,.,TGTGCCAGCAGCCGGGTGGGGCGGGAGGAAACGCAGTATTTT,CASSRVGREETQYF
.,13,TRBJ2-3,TRBV9,.,TGTGCCAGCAGCGTAGGCCGGGAGGATACGCAGTATTTT,CASSVGREDTQYF